The TCR beta chain described here comes from a study of cytomegalovirus exposure and HLA in healthy donors. Overall study results and limits: In a later analysis, TCR beta V- and J-gene trimming was associated with a missense DCLRE1C variant.

The PCR had 60 Vbeta and 13 Jbeta primers. This table comes from immunoSEQ multiplex PCR, and its TCRdb copy is limited to in-frame clones, with some not included. The profile shows about 140,000 clones, 76% of them singletons. As to this clone: Its target is unknown.

In germline, CDR1 is KGHSH, CDR2 LQKENI. CDR3 length equals 16 residues. After removal of 0 bases from V and 5 bases from J, the junction contained 4 bases not matched to a gene. Material for sequencing was PBMCs. This TCR was sampled from a male donor in good health and CMV-seronegative. V gene TRBV18 combines with J gene TRBJ2-2; 9 bases are a match to TRBD2. For the CDR3, the DNA is TGTGCCAGCTCACCACCTAGCGGGAGAGGGACCGGGGAGCTGTTTTTT. It yields the protein CASSPPSGRGTGELFF.